This T cell receptor beta chain was sequenced in a study of blood T cell repertoires in COVID-19 (dated by TCRdb to the early 2020s). Broadly, across the study: Samples from collaborators originated in the United States, Italy and Spain and spanned both the acute and convalescent phases of COVID-19. The material from the prospective study consisted of cDNA or gDNA derived from T cells, B-cell-depleted T cells, or PBMCs. Subjects who had been exposed to COVID-19, were actively infected with it, or had recovered from it provided the deeply sampled blood TCRbeta repertoires that made up the dataset. The repertoires were made available in a free public database intended to serve as a resource for research on the immune response to SARS-CoV-2. The samples were drawn from two sources: the first 160 participants of the ongoing ImmuneRACE study, and 950 to 1,500 subjects contributed by 6 global collaborators. A de-identified subject ID, COVID-19 status, age in years and sex were almost always included in the sample metadata. Where HLA class I and class II types were available, the types were taken from metadata supplied by the sample provider, not from assay-based typing.

For this chain, trimming is 3 bases at the V end and 1 base at the J end, and the number of junction bases without a gene match is 6. The germline V gene provides CDR1 KGHSH and CDR2 LQKENI. From the cysteine through the phenylalanine, the CDR3 covers 16 amino acids. Kept here is only the CDR3 DNA, which spans 48 bases and is read in frame from base 1. Results and caveats for the whole study, not just this receptor: How much clinical and demographic metadata was included differed by source and by participant, and the metadata was provided uncurated.

This clone was seen just once. Its antigen is unknown. It has no much larger one-base neighbor in the sample; base qualities were not kept. The immunoSEQ Assay, a bias-controlled multiplex PCR, was used to amplify TCRbeta CDR3 regions from genomic DNA. The published analysis was carried out like this. Nucleated cell counts per sample were estimated from amplification of reference gene primers within the assay. To quantify the absolute abundance of each unique TCRbeta CDR3 rearrangement, sequence reads were collapsed and filtered. For each sample, productive Simpson clonality was calculated as the square root of Simpson's diversity index across productive rearrangements. Drawn from immuneACCESS, this table holds only the in-frame rearrangements with V and J called that TCRdb kept. Clones are partly lost; checked studies trace under half to an unresolved V gene and leave the rest unexplained. The DNA was the basis for D and trimming; V, J and clone size are from that table. Recorded for this sample are under 200,000 clones; approximately 84% of them occurred a single time. In total, the top ten clones hold roughly 4.5% of the sample.

Whole blood was collected in K2EDTA tubes by collaborating institutions according to the institutions' own protocols. For TCRbeta analysis, collaborators shipped samples as frozen whole blood, isolated PBMCs, or DNA extracted from either of those sample types. The chain uses TRBV18 and TRBJ1-1; 9 bases in between match TRBD1. The clonotype comes from a woman aged 80 or older with acute or convalescent COVID-19. Sample: peripheral blood. The DNA sequence is as follows: TGTGCCAGCTCACCGAGACAGGGGGAGGCGAACACTGAAGCTTTCTTT. It translates to CASSPRQGEANTEAFF.